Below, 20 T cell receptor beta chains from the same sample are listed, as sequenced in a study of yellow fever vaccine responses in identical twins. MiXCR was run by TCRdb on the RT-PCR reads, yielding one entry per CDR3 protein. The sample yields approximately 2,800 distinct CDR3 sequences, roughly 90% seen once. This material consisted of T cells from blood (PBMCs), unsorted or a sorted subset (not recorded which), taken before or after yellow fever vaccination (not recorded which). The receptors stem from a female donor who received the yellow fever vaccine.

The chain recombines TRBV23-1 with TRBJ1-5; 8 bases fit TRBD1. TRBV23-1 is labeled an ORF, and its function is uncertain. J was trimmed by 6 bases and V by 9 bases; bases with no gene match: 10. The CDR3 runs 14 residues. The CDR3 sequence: CASSNGTGGQPQHF. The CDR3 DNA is TGCGCCAGTTCGAATGGAACAGGGGGTCAGCCCCAGCATTTT.

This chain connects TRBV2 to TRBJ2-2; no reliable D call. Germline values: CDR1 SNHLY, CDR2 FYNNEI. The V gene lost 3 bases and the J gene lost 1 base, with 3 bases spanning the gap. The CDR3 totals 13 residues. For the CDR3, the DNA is TGTGCCAGCAGTGAGTGGAACACCGGGGAGCTGTTTTTT. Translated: CASSEWNTGELFF.

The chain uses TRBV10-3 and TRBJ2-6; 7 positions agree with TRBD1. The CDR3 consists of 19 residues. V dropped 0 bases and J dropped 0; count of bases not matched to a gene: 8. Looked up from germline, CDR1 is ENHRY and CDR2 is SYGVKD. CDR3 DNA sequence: TGTGCCATCAGTGAGTCGAAGGGACAGTTCTACTCTGGGGCCAACGTCCTGACTTTC. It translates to CAISESKGQFYSGANVLTF.

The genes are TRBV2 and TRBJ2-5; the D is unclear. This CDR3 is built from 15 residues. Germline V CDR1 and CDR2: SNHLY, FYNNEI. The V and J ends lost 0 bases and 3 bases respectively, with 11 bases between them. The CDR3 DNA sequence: TGTGCCAGCAGTGAAGCGGGGATAAAAAAAGAGACCCAGTACTTC. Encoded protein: CASSEAGIKKETQYF.

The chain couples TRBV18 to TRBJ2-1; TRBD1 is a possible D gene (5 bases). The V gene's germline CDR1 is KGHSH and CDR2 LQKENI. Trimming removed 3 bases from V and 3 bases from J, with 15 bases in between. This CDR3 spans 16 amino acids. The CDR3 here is CASSPRTTGYYNEQFF. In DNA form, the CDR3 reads TGTGCCAGCTCACCCCGGACAACCGGCTACTACAATGAGCAGTTCTTC.

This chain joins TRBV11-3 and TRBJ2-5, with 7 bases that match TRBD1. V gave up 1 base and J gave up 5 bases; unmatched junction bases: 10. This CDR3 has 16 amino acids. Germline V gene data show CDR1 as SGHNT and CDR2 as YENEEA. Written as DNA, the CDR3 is TGTGCCAGCAGCTTAGGCACAGGGGCGACCCGCGAGACCCAGTACTTC. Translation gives CASSLGTGATRETQYF.

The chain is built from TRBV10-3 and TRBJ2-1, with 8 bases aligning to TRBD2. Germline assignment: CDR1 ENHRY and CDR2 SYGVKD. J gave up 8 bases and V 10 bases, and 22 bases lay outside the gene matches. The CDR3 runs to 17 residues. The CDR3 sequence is CATRARKIAGLGDEQFF. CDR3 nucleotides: TGTGCCACTAGAGCCCGAAAGATAGCGGGACTAGGCGATGAGCAGTTCTTC.

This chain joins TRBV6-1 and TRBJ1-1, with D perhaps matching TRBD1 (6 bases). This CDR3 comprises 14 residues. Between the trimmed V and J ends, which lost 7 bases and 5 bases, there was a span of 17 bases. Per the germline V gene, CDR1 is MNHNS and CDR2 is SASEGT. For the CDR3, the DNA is TGTGCCAGCACCTCCGGGACACCGGGGACTGAAGCTTTCTTT. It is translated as CASTSGTPGTEAFF.

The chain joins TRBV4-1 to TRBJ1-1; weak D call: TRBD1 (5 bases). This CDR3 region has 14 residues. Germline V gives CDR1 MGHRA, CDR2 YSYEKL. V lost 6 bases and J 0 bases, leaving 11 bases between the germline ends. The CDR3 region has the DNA TGCGCCAGCAGGGGGCTACTACTGAACACTGAAGCTTTCTTT. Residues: CASRGLLLNTEAFF.

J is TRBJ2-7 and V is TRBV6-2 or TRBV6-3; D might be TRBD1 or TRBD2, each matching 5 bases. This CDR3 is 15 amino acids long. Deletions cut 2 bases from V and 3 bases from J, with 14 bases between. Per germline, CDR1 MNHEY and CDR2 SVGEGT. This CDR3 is CASSYREGRSYEQYF. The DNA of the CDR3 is TGTGCCAGCAGTTACCGAGAGGGGAGAAGCTACGAGCAGTACTTC.

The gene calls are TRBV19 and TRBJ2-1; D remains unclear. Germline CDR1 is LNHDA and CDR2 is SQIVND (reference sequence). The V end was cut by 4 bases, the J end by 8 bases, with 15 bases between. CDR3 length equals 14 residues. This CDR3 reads CASSRGSYTDEQFF. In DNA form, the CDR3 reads TGTGCCAGTAGTAGGGGTAGCTACACGGATGAGCAGTTCTTC.

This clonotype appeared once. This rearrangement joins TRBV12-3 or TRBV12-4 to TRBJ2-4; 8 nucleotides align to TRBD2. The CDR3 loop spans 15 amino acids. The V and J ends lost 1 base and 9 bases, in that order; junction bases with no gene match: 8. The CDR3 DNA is TGTGCCAGCAGTTTAGTCCGCGGGAGGCTCGGCATTCAGTACTTC. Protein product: CASSLVRGRLGIQYF.

CDR3 protein: CSARGSGRSETQYF. CDR3 nucleotides: TGCAGTGCTAGGGGTAGCGGGAGGTCGGAGACCCAGTACTTC. The rearrangement links TRBV20-1 to TRBJ2-5, with TRBD2 identical over 10 bases. The CDR3 has 14 amino acids. After removal of 3 bases from V and 5 bases from J, the junction contained 6 bases not matched to a gene. Germline CDR1 is DFQATT and CDR2 is SNEGSKA (reference sequence).

CDR3 bases: TGTGCCAGCTCACCTGAGGGGGCAGGAGCTTTCTTT. It specifies CASSPEGAGAFF. The gene calls are TRBV18 and TRBJ1-1, with TRBD1 matching over 7 bases. Germline CDR1 and CDR2: KGHSH and LQKENI. This CDR3 has 12 amino acids. J was trimmed by 10 bases and V by 3 bases; bases with no gene match: 5.

The CDR3 nucleotides read TGTGCCAGCAGCTTAGAGAGAGCGCACACAGATACGCAGTATTTT. This codes for CASSLERAHTDTQYF. V is TRBV11-1 and J is TRBJ2-3; D is unresolved. Germline values: CDR1 SGHAT, CDR2 FQDESV (reference sequence). The CDR3 has 15 amino acids. V lost 1 base and J lost 2, with 10 bases in between. The whole variable domain, remainder taken from reference TRBV11-1 and TRBJ2-3, is EAEVAQSPRYKITEKSQAVAFWCDPISGHATLYWYRQILGQGPELLVQFQDESVVDDSQLPKDRFSAERLKGVDSTLKIQPAELGDSAMYLCASSLERAHTDTQYFGPGTRLTVL.

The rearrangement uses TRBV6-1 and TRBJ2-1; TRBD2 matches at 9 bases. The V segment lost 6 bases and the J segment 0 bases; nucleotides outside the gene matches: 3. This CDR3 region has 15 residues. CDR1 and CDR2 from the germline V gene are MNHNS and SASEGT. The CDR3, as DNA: TGTGCCAGCAGGGGGCGGGGGGGCTCCTACAATGAGCAGTTCTTC. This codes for CASRGRGGSYNEQFF.

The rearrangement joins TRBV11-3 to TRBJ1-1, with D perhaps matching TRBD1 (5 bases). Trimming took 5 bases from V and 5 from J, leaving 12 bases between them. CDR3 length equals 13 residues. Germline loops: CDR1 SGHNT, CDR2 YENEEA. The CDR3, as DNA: TGTGCCAGCAGCGGCCTCGACAGAACTGAAGCTTTCTTT. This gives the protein CASSGLDRTEAFF.

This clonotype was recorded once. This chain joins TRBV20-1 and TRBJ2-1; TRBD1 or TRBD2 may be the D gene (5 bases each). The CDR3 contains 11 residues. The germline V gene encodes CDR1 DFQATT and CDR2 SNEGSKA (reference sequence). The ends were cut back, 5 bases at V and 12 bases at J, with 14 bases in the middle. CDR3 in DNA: TGCAGTGCTGTATCAGGGAGAGTGCAGTTCTTC. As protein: CSAVSGRVQFF.

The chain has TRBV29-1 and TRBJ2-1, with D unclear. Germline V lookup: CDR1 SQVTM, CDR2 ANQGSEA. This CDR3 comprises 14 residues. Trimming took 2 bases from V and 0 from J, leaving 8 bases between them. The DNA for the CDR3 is TGCAGCGTTGAACTCAGGAACTCCTACAATGAGCAGTTCTTC. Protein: CSVELRNSYNEQFF.

The CDR3: CASSLLVVSGGSYNEQFF. CDR3 in DNA: TGTGCCAGCAGCTTATTGGTGGTTAGCGGGGGCTCCTACAATGAGCAGTTCTTC. The V and J genes are TRBV11-3 and TRBJ2-1, with TRBD2 identical over 9 bases. Unmatched junction bases numbered 8, after V lost 2 bases and J lost 0 bases. Germline CDR1 is SGHNT and CDR2 is YENEEA. The CDR3 has 18 amino acids.